The rows below give T cell receptor beta chains drawn from one sample of a study of blood T cell repertoires in COVID-19. Sequencing used immunoSEQ multiplex PCR; TCRdb keeps in-frame clones, though not all of them. The sample yields about 50,000 clones, more than 65% seen once. Sequencing was performed on peripheral blood. Source of these receptors: a human donor in a cohort sampled during active COVID-19. CDR3s include the opening cysteine and the closing phenylalanine or tryptophan. D genes are given only for firm matches. Some rows mark clone size as missing; the rest say once, few, many or name a class of expanded clone.

cdr3_nt	cdr3_aa	clone_size	d_call	v_call	j_call
TGTGCCAGTAATCAGGGGGCACTGCCCCAGCATTTT	CASNQGALPQHF	.	TRBD1	TRBV19	TRBJ1-5
TGCGCCAGCAGTCAACCCGACAGCTCGGGCTACACCTTC	CASSQPDSSGYTF	.	.	TRBV23-1	TRBJ1-2
TGTGCCAGCAGCCAAGAAGGGGCAGGGGGCACCTATGGCTACACCTTC	CASSQEGAGGTYGYTF	.	TRBD1	TRBV4-2	TRBJ1-2
TGTGCCAGCAGTCCGGGACAGGGGGCTTTGAACACTGAAGCTTTCTTT	CASSPGQGALNTEAFF	.	TRBD1	TRBV28	TRBJ1-1
TGTGCCAGCAGTTTTTTAGGGGTACAGAGCACAGATACGCAGTATTTT	CASSFLGVQSTDTQYF	once	.	TRBV28	TRBJ2-3
TGTGCCAGCTCTGGGACTAGCGGCTACGAGCAGTACTTC	CASSGTSGYEQYF	.	TRBD2	TRBV7-9	TRBJ2-7
TGTGCCTGGAGTGTAGGGGTTTGGACTAATGAAAAACTGTTTTTT	CAWSVGVWTNEKLFF	.	.	TRBV30	TRBJ1-4
TGTGCCAGCGGGGTATGGCAGGGAGAGACCCAGTACTTC	CASGVWQGETQYF	.	.	TRBV2	TRBJ2-5
TGTGCCAGCAGTTTGGAGCTAACTAACAATGAGCAGTTCTTC	CASSLELTNNEQFF	.	.	TRBV27	TRBJ2-1
TGTGCCAGTAGTAGACTAGCGGGACCGGACGAGCAGTACTTC	CASSRLAGPDEQYF	.	TRBD2	TRBV19	TRBJ2-7
TGTGCCAGCGACTCAAAGCGGGAGAACCCCTACAATGAGCAGTTCTTC	CASDSKRENPYNEQFF	.	TRBD2	TRBV7-9	TRBJ2-1
TGTGCCAGCACCCGGGACAGAAAAAATCAGCCCCAGCATTTT	CASTRDRKNQPQHF	.	TRBD1	TRBV6-5	TRBJ1-5
TGTGCCAGCAGTTACATGGAGATCAATCAGCCCCAGCATTTT	CASSYMEINQPQHF	few	.	TRBV6-2/TRBV6-3	TRBJ1-5
TGTGCCAGCAGCACTAGCGGGAGGGCAGCCGGGGAGCTGTTTTTT	CASSTSGRAAGELFF	.	TRBD2	TRBV9	TRBJ2-2
TGTGCCAGCAGCTCCTATAGTGAAGATACGCAGTATTTT	CASSSYSEDTQYF	.	.	TRBV7-2	TRBJ2-3
TGTGCCAGCAGCCAAGGGGGTGAAGGGAGAACTTCACCCCTCCACTTT	CASSQGGEGRTSPLHF	.	.	TRBV14	TRBJ1-6
TGTGCCAGCAGCCTAGGACAGACTGGGGCCAACGTCCTGACTTTC	CASSLGQTGANVLTF	.	.	TRBV5-4	TRBJ2-6
TGTGCCAGCTCACCAAGTTGGACCTTCGGGGGCAATGAGCAGTTCTTC	CASSPSWTFGGNEQFF	.	.	TRBV18	TRBJ2-1
TGTGCCACCAGCAGAGATCGTAGGCGACTAGCGCTGAATGAGCAGTTCTTC	CATSRDRRRLALNEQFF	.	TRBD2	TRBV15	TRBJ2-1
TGCGCCAGCAGCTTGGGACAGGGGATTTCGACAGATACGCAGTATTTT	CASSLGQGISTDTQYF	.	TRBD1	TRBV5-1	TRBJ2-3
TGTGCCAGCCGTTGGGACAGGAGCAACACCGGGGAGCTGTTTTTT	CASRWDRSNTGELFF	.	TRBD1	TRBV28	TRBJ2-2